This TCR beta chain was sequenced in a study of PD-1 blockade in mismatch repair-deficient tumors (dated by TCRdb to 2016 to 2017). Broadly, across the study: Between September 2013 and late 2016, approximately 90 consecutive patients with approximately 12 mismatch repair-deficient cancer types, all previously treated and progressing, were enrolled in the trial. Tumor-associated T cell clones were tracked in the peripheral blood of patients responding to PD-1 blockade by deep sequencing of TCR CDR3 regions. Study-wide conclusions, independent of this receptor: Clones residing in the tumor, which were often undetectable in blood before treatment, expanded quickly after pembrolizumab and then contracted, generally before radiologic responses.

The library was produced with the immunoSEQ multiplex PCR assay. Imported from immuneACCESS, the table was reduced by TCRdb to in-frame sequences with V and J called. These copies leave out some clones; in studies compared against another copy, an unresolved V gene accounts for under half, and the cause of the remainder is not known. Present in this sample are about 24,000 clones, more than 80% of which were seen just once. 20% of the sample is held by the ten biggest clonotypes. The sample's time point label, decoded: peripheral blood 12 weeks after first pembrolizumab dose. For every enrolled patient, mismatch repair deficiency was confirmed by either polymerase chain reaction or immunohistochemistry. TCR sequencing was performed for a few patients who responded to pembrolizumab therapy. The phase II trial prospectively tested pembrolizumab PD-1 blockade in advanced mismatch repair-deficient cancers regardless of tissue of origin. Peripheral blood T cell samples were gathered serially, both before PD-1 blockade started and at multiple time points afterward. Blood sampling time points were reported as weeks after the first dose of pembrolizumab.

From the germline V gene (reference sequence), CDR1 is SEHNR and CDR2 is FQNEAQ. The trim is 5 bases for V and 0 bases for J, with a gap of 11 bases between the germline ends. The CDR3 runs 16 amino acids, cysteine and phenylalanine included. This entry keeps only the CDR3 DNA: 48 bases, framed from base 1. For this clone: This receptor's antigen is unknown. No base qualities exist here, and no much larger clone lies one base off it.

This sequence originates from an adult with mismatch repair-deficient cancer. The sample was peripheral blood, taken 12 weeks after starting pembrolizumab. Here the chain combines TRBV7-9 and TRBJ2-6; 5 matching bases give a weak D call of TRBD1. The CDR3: CASSHDSVSGANVLTF. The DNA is TGTGCCAGCAGCCACGACAGCGTCTCTGGGGCCAACGTCCTGACTTTC.